Below, 19 T cell receptor beta chains from the same sample are listed, as sequenced in a study of CD4 T cells in relation to SARS-CoV-2 and coronaviruses. Assay used: immunoSEQ multiplex PCR; TCRdb lists only in-frame clones, some missing. The table shows roughly 20,000 clones, with around 73% occurring only once. The antigens these receptors bind are not known. Before the COVID-19 pandemic, during about 2010-2018, CD4+ T cells were taken from unexposed donors. CD4+ T cells were isolated from the cells after about ten days of culture. Sequencing input: CD4+ T cells from PBMCs, cultured in vitro. The receptors derive from a human donor in good health.

V is TRBV2 and J is TRBJ1-4; no reliable D call. Germline-derived CDR1 and CDR2 are SNHLY and FYNNEI. The CDR3 extends over 11 amino acids. The V gene lost 4 bases and the J gene lost 7 bases, with 4 bases spanning the gap. This chain's CDR3 is CASSGIEKLFF. CDR3 DNA: TGTGCCAGCAGTGGAATTGAAAAACTGTTTTTT.

V gene TRBV12-3 or TRBV12-4 combines with J gene TRBJ1-2, with a tentative D call TRBD1 (6 bases). The CDR3 is 13 residues long. The germline V and J ends were trimmed by 5 bases and 5 bases, with 12 bases remaining between them. CDR3: CASSPYQGYGYTF. The CDR3 DNA sequence: TGTGCCAGCAGTCCATATCAGGGGTATGGCTACACCTTC.

This clone showed up just a few times. This rearrangement joins TRBV28 to TRBJ2-7; possible D gene TRBD1, 6 bases. The CDR3 is 17 residues long. Trimming took 8 bases from V and 4 from J, leaving 27 bases between them. Per germline, CDR1 MDHEN and CDR2 SYDVKM. As DNA, the CDR3 is TGTGCCAGCGGGGTTTCGCTTGGTGGGGGCAATGCATACGAGCAGTACTTC. It is translated as CASGVSLGGGNAYEQYF.

The chain carries TRBV7-2 and TRBJ1-2; D remains unclear. Germline V CDR1 and CDR2: SGHTA, FQGNSA. This CDR3 has 13 amino acids. Trimming removed 5 bases from V and 4 bases from J, with 11 bases in between. The CDR3 here is CASSAWESYGYTF. The CDR3, as DNA: TGTGCCAGCAGCGCTTGGGAATCCTATGGCTACACCTTC.

V is TRBV29-1 and J is TRBJ2-7; D not resolved. The ends were cut back, 5 bases at V and 1 base at J, with 6 bases in the middle. The CDR3 has 11 amino acids. Germline CDR1 reads SQVTM; CDR2 reads ANQGSEA. As DNA, the CDR3 is TGCAGCGTTACCAGTTCCTACGAGCAGTACTTC. Translated, it gives CSVTSSYEQYF.

The genes are TRBV30 and TRBJ2-1; D unresolved. The germline V gene has CDR1 GTSNPN and CDR2 SVGIG (reference sequence). V lost 1 base and J lost 6, with 7 bases in between. The CDR3 length is 12 residues. This CDR3 reads CAWSEGLNEQFF. Here the CDR3 DNA reads TGTGCCTGGAGTGAGGGCCTCAATGAGCAGTTCTTC.

A few counts support this clone. The chain uses TRBV5-1 and TRBJ2-7; 7 positions match TRBD1. CDR3 length equals 15 residues. Unmatched junction bases numbered 12, after V lost 4 bases and J lost 5 bases. Germline values: CDR1 SGHRS, CDR2 YFSETQ. The CDR3 sequence is CASSAATGMVHEQYF. CDR3 in DNA: TGCGCCAGCAGCGCGGCGACAGGGATGGTCCACGAGCAGTACTTC.

The genes are TRBV7-2 and TRBJ2-3; D might be TRBD2 (6 bases). Trimming left V 3 bases short and J 0 bases short, with 10 bases between. The CDR3 runs 15 residues. CDR1 is SGHTA and CDR2 is FQGNSA in the germline V gene. CDR3 residues: CASSFSRDSTDTQYF. Written as DNA, the CDR3 is TGTGCCAGCAGCTTTTCGCGGGACAGCACAGATACGCAGTATTTT.

This chain joins TRBV2 and TRBJ2-3; no clear D. The length of the CDR3 is 13 residues. V lost 3 bases, J lost 2 bases, and 6 bases lay in between. Germline values: CDR1 SNHLY, CDR2 FYNNEI. The CDR3 loop is CASSELDTDTQYF. The CDR3 nucleotides read TGTGCCAGCAGTGAGCTAGACACAGATACGCAGTATTTT.

This chain uses TRBV6-5 with TRBJ1-1; D perhaps matches TRBD1 (6 bases). Germline V gene lookup returns CDR1 MNHEY and CDR2 SVGAGI. This CDR3 contains 15 residues. V lost 7 bases to trimming and J lost 1 base, with 16 bases between them. The CDR3 is CASKTGRGGNTEAFF. The CDR3, as DNA: TGTGCCAGCAAAACAGGGCGGGGGGGGAACACTGAAGCTTTCTTT.

This clone has just one count. The chain has TRBV28 and TRBJ1-6, with 10 bases aligning to TRBD1. The V gene's germline CDR1 is MDHEN and CDR2 SYDVKM. This CDR3 comprises 14 residues. J gave up 9 bases and V 5 bases, and 4 bases lay outside the gene matches. The CDR3 DNA follows: TGTGCCAGCAGTCCGGACAGGGGGGTTTCACCCCTCCACTTT. Translated: CASSPDRGVSPLHF. The complete variable domain, with remaining parts taken from reference TRBV28 and TRBJ1-6, reads DVKVTQSSRYLVKRTGEKVFLECVQDMDHENMFWYRQDPGLGLRLIYFSYDVKMKEKGDIPEGYSVSREKKERFSLILESASTNQTSMYLCASSPDRGVSPLHFGNGTRLTVT.

This chain joins TRBV28 and TRBJ1-1; 7 bases fit TRBD1. The CDR3 runs to 16 residues. Per germline, CDR1 MDHEN and CDR2 SYDVKM. After removal of 5 bases from V and 2 bases from J, the junction contained 11 bases not matched to a gene. The CDR3 DNA sequence: TGTGCCAGCAGTCTACGGCCGGGACAGCTTAACACTGAAGCTTTCTTT. Protein sequence: CASSLRPGQLNTEAFF.

This clone came up a few times. V is TRBV28 and J is TRBJ1-5, with D maybe TRBD1 (6 bases). CDR3 length: 16 amino acids. The germline gives CDR1 MDHEN, CDR2 SYDVKM. The V end was cut by 7 bases, the J end by 2 bases, with 18 bases between. CDR3 nucleotides: TGTGCCAGCATTCCCCGGGGGGCCGTTGGCAATCAGCCCCAGCATTTT. Translation: CASIPRGAVGNQPQHF.

The V gene is TRBV18, the J gene TRBJ2-7, with TRBD1 identical over 9 bases. The CDR3 length is 15 residues. After removal of 2 bases from V and 7 bases from J, the junction contained 9 bases not matched to a gene. The germline CDR1 and CDR2 sequences are KGHSH and LQKENI. Here the CDR3 DNA reads TGTGCCAGCTCACCAGCCGGGACAGGGTTTAGAGAGCAGTACTTC. It is translated as CASSPAGTGFREQYF.

This clone has just a few counts. This rearrangement joins TRBV29-1 to TRBJ2-1, with D uncertain. Germline V lookup: CDR1 SQVTM, CDR2 ANQGSEA. The CDR3 is 15 residues long. V lost 3 bases and J lost 0, with 12 bases in between. The CDR3 nucleotides are TGCAGCGTTGATGGGGTTTTGAGCTCCTACAATGAGCAGTTCTTC. Translation: CSVDGVLSSYNEQFF.

This clone was seen once. This sequence joins TRBV2 and TRBJ2-3; a possible D gene is TRBD2 (6 bases). Trimming stripped 3 bases from V and 3 bases from J, with 13 bases between. The CDR3 runs to 15 residues. Germline CDR1 reads SNHLY; CDR2 reads FYNNEI. The CDR3 DNA is TGTGCCAGCAGTGAGGAGGGGAGAGGGACAGATACGCAGTATTTT. Translating gives CASSEEGRGTDTQYF.

The V gene is TRBV19, the J gene TRBJ1-2; possible D gene TRBD1, 6 bases. V shed 8 bases and J shed 2 bases, with 18 bases lying between them. Germline CDR1 LNHDA, CDR2 SQIVND (reference sequence). This CDR3 spans 15 amino acids. CDR3 sequence reads: CASSPWTATNYGYTF. The DNA of the CDR3 is TGTGCCAGTTCCCCGTGGACAGCGACAAACTATGGCTACACCTTC.

CDR3: CASSRSGSSDTQYF. The CDR3 DNA follows: TGTGCCAGCAGCCGTAGCGGGAGTTCTGATACGCAGTATTTT. The V gene is TRBV6-4, the J gene TRBJ2-3, with TRBD2 matching over 9 bases. This CDR3 has 14 amino acids. Trimming at V came to 6 bases and at J to 6 bases, leaving 7 bases not matched to a gene. Germline lookup yields CDR1 MRHNA and CDR2 SNTAGT.

The chain is built from TRBV13 and TRBJ2-5, with 11 bases identical to TRBD1. The V and J ends lost 4 bases and 5 bases, in that order; junction bases with no gene match: 3. CDR1 is PRHDT, CDR2 FYEKMQ, per germline (reference sequence). This CDR3 has 14 residues. CDR3 protein: CASSWTGGRETQYF. The CDR3 DNA is TGTGCCAGCAGCTGGACAGGGGGCAGGGAGACCCAGTACTTC.